This T cell receptor (beta chain) was observed in a study of tumour-infiltrating T cells in Burkitt lymphoma. This table comes from immunoSEQ multiplex PCR, and its TCRdb copy is limited to in-frame clones, with some not included. The profile shows some 2,500 clones, about four fifths of them singletons. With respect to this clone: Other DNA sequences of this sample code for an identical CDR3.

This CDR3 region has 18 residues. V was pared by 3 bases and J by 4 bases, with 25 bases between. In germline, CDR1 is SGHVS, CDR2 FNYEAQ. Sequenced sample: tumor tissue. The clonotype originates from a human donor with diffuse large B-cell lymphoma. V and J are TRBV7-6 and TRBJ2-7, with TRBD1 as a possible D gene (6 bases). The CDR3 DNA sequence: TGTGCCAGCAGCTTGGGCCCCACAGGGACCCACCCCTCATACGAGCAGTACTTC. Translation: CASSLGPTGTHPSYEQYF.